The clone carrying this TCR beta chain was seen a handful of times. The data were taken from a study of blood T cell repertoires in COVID-19. Here immunoSEQ multiplex PCR was the method, and the copy in TCRdb shows in-frame clones only, minus some. Among nearly 400,000 clones listed, approximately 89% were seen once. Per the germline V gene, CDR1 is SEHNR and CDR2 is FQNEAQ (reference sequence). There are 14 residues in the CDR3. V was pared by 5 bases and J by 3 bases, with 6 bases of the junction left unmatched. Recruitment covered about 25 US areas and drew participants whose ages spanned roughly 18 to 100 years.

V is TRBV7-9 and J is TRBJ1-1, with 7 bases aligning to TRBD1. Specimen: PBMCs or T cells enriched from blood (not recorded which). This sequence was found in a woman aged 25-40 years who had recovered from COVID-19. CDR3 region: CASSLRDSDTEAFF. CDR3 nucleotide sequence: TGTGCCAGCAGCCTCCGGGACAGTGACACTGAAGCTTTCTTT.